This T cell receptor (beta chain) was recorded in a study of cytomegalovirus exposure and HLA in healthy donors. Study-wide points: A later examination showed that TCR association rates differed by HLA locus, with DRB1 most and HLA-C fewest.

A multiplex PCR was run with 60 Vbeta primers and 13 Jbeta primers. Under the authors' procedure: Per a later analysis, the number of unique TCR beta chains was 75 million to 90 million, of which 9 million to 14 million were shared. Libraries were prepared by immunoSEQ multiplex PCR; TCRdb keeps only in-frame clonotypes and omits some of them. V and J calls and clone size follow that table, whereas D and trimming were derived from the DNA. The table shows 100,000 to 150,000 clones, with around 70% occurring only once. Concerning this clone: Its target is unknown.

Trimming took 5 bases from V and 4 from J, leaving 19 bases between them. Germline lookup yields CDR1 SEHNR and CDR2 FQNEAQ (reference sequence). The CDR3 is 16 amino acids. The receptor was derived from a man in his forties in good health and CMV-seropositive. Sequenced input: PBMCs. The chain has TRBV7-9 and TRBJ2-3; tentatively, D is TRBD1 (7 bases). The CDR3 protein is CASSLGDREVADTQYF. DNA for the CDR3: TGTGCCAGCAGCCTCGGCGACAGGGAGGTGGCAGATACGCAGTATTTT.